This entry lists 22 T cell receptor beta chains sequenced from one sample in a study of CD8 T cells in Susac syndrome. Random hexamers served to reverse transcribe roughly 0.45 to 1 ug RNA. TCRdb called the immunoSEQ multiplex PCR reads again in MiXCR, with one record for every CDR3 protein. In the table there are about 140,000 distinct CDR3 sequences, around 95% of which are singletons. The sample taken for sequencing was CD4+ T cells from PBMCs. The receptors shown here come from a human donor with multiple sclerosis.

In its sample, this clonotype was seen once. V and J are TRBV9 and TRBJ2-5; D unresolved. V was shortened by 0 bases and J by 4 bases, with 10 bases between the two germline ends. Germline assignment: CDR1 SGDLS and CDR2 YYNGEE. The CDR3 loop spans 14 amino acids. The CDR3 reads CASSVGGSGETQYF. In DNA form, the CDR3 reads TGTGCCAGCAGCGTAGGAGGTTCGGGAGAGACCCAGTACTTC. Variable domain in full (rest from reference TRBV9 and TRBJ2-5): DSGVTQTPKHLITATGQRVTLRCSPRSGDLSVYWYQQSLDQGLQFLIQYYNGEERAKGNILERFSAQQFPDLHSELNLSSLELGDSALYFCASSVGGSGETQYFGPGTRLLVL.

The rearrangement joins TRBV4-3 to TRBJ2-3; D is uncertain. V shed 4 bases and J shed 6 bases, with 11 bases lying between them. The CDR3 covers 13 residues. Germline lookup yields CDR1 LGHNA and CDR2 YSLEER. CDR3 sequence (DNA): TGCGCCAGCAGCCTTATGTACCGTGATACGCAGTATTTT. It is translated as CASSLMYRDTQYF.

The V call is TRBV7-9, the J call TRBJ2-3, with TRBD1 matching over 10 bases. The ends lost 5 bases at V and 3 bases at J; junction bases unmatched: 5. The CDR3 runs to 15 residues. Germline CDR1 is SEHNR and CDR2 is FQNEAQ (reference sequence). The CDR3 sequence is CASSTGTGATDTQYF. The CDR3 DNA reads TGTGCCAGCAGCACCGGGACAGGGGCAACAGATACGCAGTATTTT. Variable domain in full (rest from reference TRBV7-9 and TRBJ2-3): DTGVSQNPRHKITKRGQNVTFRCDPISEHNRLYWYRQTLGQGPEFLTYFQNEAQLEKSRLLSDRFSAERPKGSFSTLEIQRTEQGDSAMYLCASSTGTGATDTQYFGPGTRLTVL.

The rearrangement links TRBV20-1 to TRBJ2-7, with D possibly matching TRBD1 (5 bases). V was trimmed by 6 bases and J by 5 bases, leaving 20 bases between them. The CDR3 contains 14 residues. Germline CDR1 and CDR2: DFQATT and SNEGSKA (reference sequence). The CDR3 region has the DNA TGCAGTGCCAAGACAGTGGGCTTCTCGGACGAGCAGTACTTC. This translates into CSAKTVGFSDEQYF.

This clonotype was counted a single time. This chain joins TRBV15 and TRBJ2-6, with D perhaps TRBD1 (6 bases). The germline gives CDR1 LNHNV, CDR2 YYDKDF (reference sequence). CDR3 size: 15 residues. Trimming stripped 9 bases from V and 2 bases from J, with 14 bases between. The DNA of the CDR3 is TGTGCCACAAACGAACAGGGAACTGGGGCCAACGTCCTGACTTTC. It is translated as CATNEQGTGANVLTF.

The gene calls are TRBV20-1 and TRBJ1-5, with a weak D call TRBD1 (6 bases). V lost 6 bases, J lost 5 bases, and 11 bases lay in between. Germline V lookup: CDR1 DFQATT, CDR2 SNEGSKA (reference sequence). This CDR3 region has 12 residues. CDR3 protein: CSAARGDQPQHF. As DNA, the CDR3 is TGCAGTGCAGCGAGGGGGGATCAGCCCCAGCATTTT.

The rearrangement joins TRBV4-1 to TRBJ2-7; 9 bases fit TRBD1. CDR3 length equals 19 residues. The V segment lost 0 bases and the J segment 0 bases; nucleotides outside the gene matches: 12. Germline loops: CDR1 MGHRA, CDR2 YSYEKL. The CDR3, as DNA: TGCGCCAGCAGCCAAGAAGGCGGACAGGGGCGCTCGTTCTCCTACGAGCAGTACTTC. Protein: CASSQEGGQGRSFSYEQYF.

The chain joins TRBV29-1 to TRBJ2-3; 10 bases line up with TRBD2. Unmatched junction bases numbered 8, after V lost 7 bases and J lost 1 base. The CDR3 covers 15 residues. CDR1 is SQVTM and CDR2 is ANQGSEA in the germline V gene. CDR3 in DNA: TGCAGCGCAGCGGGGGGGCTTGGTGGCACAGATACGCAGTATTTT. Its translation is CSAAGGLGGTDTQYF.

The genes are TRBV3-1 and TRBJ2-7; TRBD2 matches 11 bases. The germline V gene encodes CDR1 LGHDT and CDR2 YNNKEL (reference sequence). Trimming took 0 bases from V and 2 from J; bases not matched to a gene: 15. This CDR3 spans 20 amino acids. In DNA form, the CDR3 reads TGTGCCAGCAGCCAAGATCGAGGAGGACTAGCGGGTATCTTTCCCTACGAGCAGTACTTC. Residues: CASSQDRGGLAGIFPYEQYF.

V usage is TRBV20-1 and J usage is TRBJ2-5; 9 bases align to TRBD1. Losses at the gene ends were 0 bases for V and 5 bases for J; bases not matched to a gene: 16. This CDR3 contains 18 residues. CDR1 and CDR2 (germline): DFQATT, SNEGSKA (reference sequence). CDR3 sequence: CSARDRFWGTGGVETQYF. CDR3 coding DNA: TGCAGTGCTAGAGATCGGTTTTGGGGAACAGGGGGCGTGGAGACCCAGTACTTC.

CDR3 nucleotide sequence: TGCAGTGCTAGATTCTCGGGACTAGCCTACGAGCAGTACTTC. As protein: CSARFSGLAYEQYF. V gene TRBV20-1 combines with J gene TRBJ2-7; 8 positions match TRBD2. The CDR3 has 14 residues. V lost 2 bases, J lost 2 bases, and 5 bases stayed unmatched. The V gene's germline CDR1 is DFQATT and CDR2 SNEGSKA (reference sequence).

The chain has TRBV7-8 and TRBJ2-2; D is uncertain. Germline CDR1 is SGHVS and CDR2 is FQNEAQ. Trimming removed 5 bases at V and 2 bases at J, with 15 bases between. CDR3 length: 16 amino acids. The CDR3 spells CASSGLDRKNTGELFF. For the CDR3, the DNA is TGTGCCAGCAGCGGGCTGGACCGTAAAAACACCGGGGAGCTGTTTTTT.

This chain connects TRBV20-1 to TRBJ2-1, with D possibly matching TRBD2 (5 bases). The CDR3 covers 14 residues. Germline CDR1 DFQATT, CDR2 SNEGSKA (reference sequence). Trimming took 3 bases from V and 1 from J, leaving 10 bases between them. The CDR3 DNA is TGCAGTGCTAGCCGGGATAGTTCCTACAATGAGCAGTTCTTC. Translated, it gives CSASRDSSYNEQFF.

The chain combines TRBV29-1 with TRBJ2-1; D not resolved. CDR1 is SQVTM, CDR2 ANQGSEA, per germline. This CDR3 region has 11 residues. Trimming took off 8 bases at V and 1 base at J, with 6 bases between the two ends. The DNA for the CDR3 is TGCAGCTGGGATTCCTACAATGAGCAGTTCTTC. It is translated as CSWDSYNEQFF.

The CDR3 spells CASRGQPTGELFF. The CDR3 region has the DNA TGTGCCAGCAGGGGACAGCCCACCGGGGAGCTGTTTTTT. The genes are TRBV6-4 and TRBJ2-2, with TRBD1 matching 7 bases. The germline CDR1 and CDR2 sequences are MRHNA and SNTAGT. There are 13 residues in the CDR3. Unmatched junction bases numbered 2, after V lost 6 bases and J lost 4 bases.

V gene TRBV28 combines with J gene TRBJ1-1; 7 bases map to TRBD1. Germline CDR1 and CDR2: MDHEN and SYDVKM. This CDR3 has 11 residues. The V and J ends lost 7 bases and 10 bases, in that order; junction bases with no gene match: 6. The CDR3 protein is CASTYPGGAFF. Written as DNA, the CDR3 is TGTGCCAGCACTTATCCAGGGGGAGCTTTCTTT.

V is TRBV12-3 or TRBV12-4 and J is TRBJ2-3; D gene unclear. This CDR3 contains 14 residues. V was cut by 3 bases and J by 4 bases, with 11 bases left in between. CDR3 residues: CASSFHSQADTQYF. The CDR3 nucleotides read TGTGCCAGCAGTTTTCACAGTCAGGCAGATACGCAGTATTTT.

The genes are TRBV3-1 and TRBJ2-2; the match to TRBD2 covers 9 bases. J gave up 4 bases and V 5 bases, and 2 bases lay outside the gene matches. The CDR3 runs 14 residues. Germline V lookup: CDR1 LGHDT, CDR2 YNNKEL (reference sequence). The CDR3 region has the DNA TGTGCCAGCAGCGCACTAGCGGGCACCGGGGAGCTGTTTTTT. This translates into CASSALAGTGELFF. Full variable domain (rest looked up from reference TRBV3-1 and TRBJ2-2): DTAVSQTPKYLVTQMGNDKSIKCEQNLGHDTMYWYKQDSKKFLKIMFSYNNKELIINETVPNRFSPKSPDKAHLNLHINSLELGDSAVYFCASSALAGTGELFFGEGSRLTVL.

The chain has TRBV29-1 and TRBJ2-1; maybe TRBD1 (5 bases). Per germline, CDR1 SQVTM and CDR2 ANQGSEA. V lost 6 bases and J 6 bases, leaving 21 bases between the germline ends. The CDR3 is made up of 15 amino acids. CDR3 DNA: TGCAGCGTGGGATCGAACCAGGGTTTAGGCAATGAGCAGTTCTTC. Its protein is CSVGSNQGLGNEQFF.

The V and J genes are TRBV2 and TRBJ2-1; 9 positions match TRBD2. The trim removed 5 bases at V and 3 bases at J, leaving 2 bases unmatched. Germline-derived CDR1 and CDR2 are SNHLY and FYNNEI. CDR3 length: 14 amino acids. CDR3 protein: CASSLLAGYNEQFF. The DNA for the CDR3 is TGTGCCAGCAGTTTACTAGCGGGCTACAATGAGCAGTTCTTC.

The chain carries TRBV6-6 and TRBJ2-7; maybe TRBD1 (5 bases). CDR3 size: 13 residues. Germline CDR1 and CDR2: MNHNY and SVGAGI (reference sequence). With 0 bases removed from V and 3 bases from J, the gap between germline ends came to 6 bases. Here the CDR3 reads CASSYSDNYEQYF. CDR3 nucleotide sequence: TGTGCCAGCAGTTACTCGGACAACTACGAGCAGTACTTC.

The V gene is TRBV20-1, the J gene TRBJ2-1; 8 positions agree with TRBD2. The CDR3 has 17 amino acids. Germline values: CDR1 DFQATT, CDR2 SNEGSKA (reference sequence). The V and J ends lost 0 bases and 4 bases, in that order; junction bases with no gene match: 11. CDR3 sequence: CSARDWSGSPTYNEQFF. CDR3 DNA sequence: TGCAGTGCTAGAGATTGGAGCGGGAGCCCGACTTACAATGAGCAGTTCTTC.